This TCR beta chain stems from a study of T-cell reconstitution after alpha-beta-depleted transplantation in children. The CDR3 spans 15 residues. Between the trimmed V and J ends, which lost 1 base and 4 bases, there was a span of 13 bases. This clonotype turned up a few times. Researchers prepared the TCRbeta library using unique molecular identifiers, the study reports. TCRdb passed the PCR reads through MiXCR, listing each CDR3 protein once. The table has roughly 400,000 distinct CDR3 sequences, roughly 21% seen once; the top ten hold over 3.5%. The sample here was PBMCs from the stem cell graft donor, taken from the stem cell graft. V usage is TRBV12-3 or TRBV12-4 and J usage is TRBJ2-5; a possible D gene is TRBD1 (6 bases). The clonotype originates from a human donor who donated a stem cell graft to a child with acute myeloid leukemia. The DNA for the CDR3 is TGTGCCAGCAGTTTAGGAACAGGGAATCGAGAGACCCAGTACTTC. It is translated as CASSLGTGNRETQYF.